The 30 T cell receptor beta chains below come from one sample, sequenced in a study of blood T cell repertoires in COVID-19. Sequencing used immunoSEQ multiplex PCR; TCRdb keeps in-frame clones, though not all of them. The sample shows 150,000 to 200,000 clones, about 80% of them seen only once. Sequencing used peripheral blood. These receptors were obtained from a man aged 55-75 years with acute or convalescent COVID-19.

The J gene is TRBJ2-1, the V gene TRBV13; 13 bases are a match to TRBD2. With 6 bases clipped from V and 8 bases from J, the junction kept 10 bases outside the gene matches. The germline V gene encodes CDR1 PRHDT and CDR2 FYEKMQ (reference sequence). The CDR3 length is 16 residues. The CDR3 nucleotides read TGTGCCAGCAGTCAACTAGCGGGAGGGCCCAGCTATGAGCAGTTCTTC. Its translation is CASSQLAGGPSYEQFF. Filled out from reference TRBV13 and TRBJ2-1, the complete variable domain reads AAGVIQSPRHLIKEKRETATLKCYPIPRHDTVYWYQQGPGQDPQFLISFYEKMQSDKGSIPDRFSAQQFSDYHSELNMSSLELGDSALYFCASSQLAGGPSYEQFFGPGTRLTVL.

This clone was seen a few times. This rearrangement joins TRBV19 to TRBJ1-6; no firm D call. CDR1 is LNHDA, CDR2 SQIVND, per germline (reference sequence). The CDR3 runs 13 residues. The V end was cut by 5 bases, the J end by 10 bases, with 12 bases between. The CDR3 reads CASSQEGDSPLHF. The CDR3 DNA sequence: TGTGCCAGTAGTCAGGAGGGTGACTCACCCCTCCACTTT.

This rearrangement joins TRBV6-6 to TRBJ2-1; TRBD2 might be the D (5 bases). V was pared by 2 bases and J by 10 bases, with 6 bases between. This CDR3 region has 11 residues. From germline, CDR1 is MNHNY and CDR2 SVGAGI (reference sequence). CDR3 bases: TGTGCCAGCAGTTACCCGGGGGAGCAGTTCTTC. The encoded protein is CASSYPGEQFF.

This clone was counted only a few times. The chain joins TRBV6-6 to TRBJ1-5; 7 nucleotides line up with TRBD1. V was clipped by 5 bases and J by 6 bases; unmatched bases: 16. From germline, CDR1 is MNHNY and CDR2 SVGAGI (reference sequence). The CDR3 is 17 amino acids. CDR3 in DNA: TGTGCCAGCAGTCTCTTCCATACAGGGGAGGCAGGTCAGCCCCAGCATTTT. Amino acids: CASSLFHTGEAGQPQHF.

The rearrangement uses TRBV27 and TRBJ1-4; 8 bases are a match to TRBD1. The CDR3 consists of 15 residues. V trimming: 6 bases; J trimming: 1 base; junction bases outside the gene matches: 4. The V gene's germline CDR1 is MNHEY and CDR2 SMNVEV (reference sequence). This chain's CDR3 is CASRGQGLTNEKLFF. The CDR3 DNA reads as TGTGCCAGCAGAGGACAGGGCCTAACTAATGAAAAACTGTTTTTT.

The rearrangement joins TRBV7-2 to TRBJ2-4; TRBD2 agrees at 7 bases. The CDR3 sequence is 16 residues long. Germline lookup yields CDR1 SGHTA and CDR2 FQGNSA. The ends lost 4 bases at V and 0 bases at J; junction bases unmatched: 6. As DNA, the CDR3 is TGTGCCAGCAGCTCCCAAGCGGGGTTAGCCAAAAACATTCAGTACTTC. The encoded protein is CASSSQAGLAKNIQYF.

V and J are TRBV28 and TRBJ2-5; 8 bases fit TRBD2. The CDR3 spans 14 residues. In germline, CDR1 is MDHEN, CDR2 SYDVKM. V lost 8 bases and J lost 2; bases outside the gene matches: 7. CDR3 protein: CASCYGGGQETQYF. The CDR3 bases are TGTGCCAGCTGCTACGGGGGGGGTCAAGAGACCCAGTACTTC.

This clone was seen a handful of times. The rearrangement joins TRBV7-9 to TRBJ1-2, with D uncertain. CDR1 SEHNR and CDR2 FQNEAQ come from the germline V gene (reference sequence). The CDR3 totals 19 residues. Trimming stripped 3 bases from V and 3 bases from J, with 26 bases between. CDR3 nucleotides: TGTGCCAGCAGCTTGGGTTTAAGTGGGTTGGGGAGAATATACTATGGCTACACCTTC. Its translation: CASSLGLSGLGRIYYGYTF.

The V gene is TRBV4-1, the J gene TRBJ2-7; D might be TRBD1 (5 bases). The CDR3 sequence is 18 residues long. V lost 1 base, J lost 2 bases, and 21 bases lay in between. Germline V gives CDR1 MGHRA, CDR2 YSYEKL. CDR3 sequence: CASSQAIRTLNWAYEQYF. The CDR3 DNA follows: TGCGCCAGCAGCCAAGCCATCCGGACACTCAATTGGGCCTACGAGCAGTACTTC.

The chain uses TRBV5-1 and TRBJ2-7; 8 positions match TRBD2. The trim removed 5 bases at V and 3 bases at J, leaving 13 bases unmatched. Looked up from germline, CDR1 is SGHRS and CDR2 is YFSETQ. CDR3 length: 16 amino acids. In DNA form, the CDR3 reads TGCGCCAGCAGTTCTGGACTAGCTGCTGGGTTCTACGAGCAGTACTTC. Protein: CASSSGLAAGFYEQYF.

The genes are TRBV2 and TRBJ2-3; 7 bases are a match to TRBD2. The junction had 7 bases not matched to a gene; V was cut back by 6 bases and J by 1 base. Germline CDR1 reads SNHLY; CDR2 reads FYNNEI. The CDR3 covers 15 residues. The DNA for the CDR3 is TGTGCCAGCAGCCGACCACGGGGGGGCACAGATACGCAGTATTTT. Protein: CASSRPRGGTDTQYF.

The rearrangement links TRBV10-3 to TRBJ1-2; D uncertain. Germline V CDR1 and CDR2: ENHRY, SYGVKD. Trimming shortened V by 6 bases and J by 4 bases, and 9 bases separated the two germline ends. This CDR3 spans 12 amino acids. CDR3 coding DNA: TGTGCCATCAGGATCGGAGGCTATGGCTACACCTTC. Its translation: CAIRIGGYGYTF.

This chain uses TRBV3-1 (or the pseudogene TRBV3-2) with TRBJ1-2; 7 bases are a match to TRBD1. This CDR3 spans 15 amino acids. The germline CDR1 and CDR2 sequences are LGHDT and YNNKEL (reference sequence). V dropped 4 bases and J dropped 0; count of bases not matched to a gene: 5. The CDR3 loop is CASSPTGTANYGYTF. The CDR3 nucleotides are TGTGCCAGCAGCCCAACAGGGACAGCTAACTATGGCTACACCTTC.

There are a few counts of this clone. V usage is TRBV2 and J usage is TRBJ2-7; D remains unclear. This CDR3 is built from 13 residues. V dropped 6 bases and J dropped 3 bases, with 12 bases sitting between them. Germline lookup yields CDR1 SNHLY and CDR2 FYNNEI. The CDR3 nucleotides read TGTGCCAGCAGCAAAGATAGTATCTACGAGCAGTACTTC. This sequence encodes CASSKDSIYEQYF. The full variable domain, its missing parts supplied by reference TRBV2 and TRBJ2-7, is EPEVTQTPSHQVTQMGQEVILRCVPISNHLYFYWYRQILGQKVEFLVSFYNNEISEKSEIFDDQFSVERPDGSNFTLKIRSTKLEDSAMYFCASSKDSIYEQYFGPGTRLTVT.

The V and J genes are TRBV6-5 and TRBJ1-2; D is possibly TRBD1 (6 bases). V was trimmed by 6 bases and J by 8 bases, leaving 13 bases between them. The germline V gene has CDR1 MNHEY and CDR2 SVGAGI. There are 12 residues in the CDR3. The CDR3 DNA follows: TGTGCCAGCAGAAAGACAGGTATCGGCTACACCTTC. Residues: CASRKTGIGYTF.

The V gene is TRBV3-1 (or the pseudogene TRBV3-2), the J gene TRBJ2-6; D possibly corresponds to TRBD1 (5 bases). Germline V gives CDR1 LGHDT, CDR2 YNNKEL (reference sequence). The V and J ends lost 2 bases and 2 bases respectively, with 10 bases between them. This CDR3 contains 16 residues. The CDR3 nucleotides are TGTGCCAGCAGCCAATGGATCAGGGCTGGGGCCAACGTCCTGACTTTC. Translated: CASSQWIRAGANVLTF.

The genes are TRBV13 and TRBJ2-3, with 9 bases identical to TRBD1. The germline CDR1 and CDR2 sequences are PRHDT and FYEKMQ (reference sequence). This CDR3 has 14 residues. With V trimmed by 5 bases and J by 5 bases, 5 bases remained unmatched. CDR3 bases: TGTGCCAGCAGCACGAGACAGGGGGGAGATACGCAGTATTTT. Protein product: CASSTRQGGDTQYF.

Comments on this clone: Because it lacks the conserved phenylalanine or tryptophan at the end, this CDR3 is likely a read error. It is unclear where the CDR3 begins or ends on the DNA, so no DNA is shown, and the CDR3 is as TCRdb lists it. The rearrangement uses TRBV6-5 and TRBJ2-4; the table calls TRBD2, which could not be checked here. Termini included, the CDR3 measures 10 amino acids. Looked up from germline, CDR1 is MNHEY and CDR2 is SVGAGI. CDR3 protein: CASSSPGLPD.

The table lists this clone with a few counts. V is TRBV5-1 and J is TRBJ2-7; D might be TRBD1 (5 bases). The V end lost 1 base, the J end lost 6 bases, and 23 bases lay between the germline ends. This CDR3 is built from 17 residues. CDR1 is SGHRS, CDR2 YFSETQ, per germline. CDR3 DNA: TGCGCCAGCAGCTTGTCTGCACCGGCAGGGAAACGGATCGAGCAGTACTTC. Its protein product is CASSLSAPAGKRIEQYF.

This clone was seen only once. The rearrangement links TRBV11-2 to TRBJ2-5, with 8 bases fitting TRBD2. This CDR3 contains 17 residues. The germline V gene has CDR1 SGHAT and CDR2 FQNNGV. V lost 5 bases and J lost 5; bases outside the gene matches: 16. CDR3 protein: CASSPDRYGGARETQYF. As DNA, the CDR3 is TGTGCCAGCAGCCCAGATCGATACGGGGGGGCCCGGGAGACCCAGTACTTC.

This chain links TRBV7-8 with TRBJ1-2; TRBD1 might be the D (5 bases). V was cut by 5 bases and J by 7 bases, with 17 bases left in between. The CDR3 is made up of 14 amino acids. Germline V CDR1 and CDR2: SGHVS, FQNEAQ. CDR3: CASSDSRVGAGYTF. The CDR3 nucleotides read TGTGCCAGCAGCGACAGCAGGGTAGGTGCTGGCTACACCTTC.

The rearrangement uses TRBV11-1 and TRBJ2-2, with a weak D call TRBD2 (5 bases). V was shortened by 1 base and J by 6 bases, with 6 bases between the two germline ends. The length of the CDR3 is 13 residues. In germline, CDR1 is SGHAT, CDR2 FQDESV (reference sequence). CDR3 nucleotides: TGTGCCAGCAGCTTAGGGACTGCCGGGGAGCTGTTTTTT. Amino acids: CASSLGTAGELFF. Drawing the rest from reference TRBV11-1 and TRBJ2-2, the complete variable domain is EAEVAQSPRYKITEKSQAVAFWCDPISGHATLYWYRQILGQGPELLVQFQDESVVDDSQLPKDRFSAERLKGVDSTLKIQPAELGDSAMYLCASSLGTAGELFFGEGSRLTVL.

The chain links TRBV4-2 to TRBJ1-3; D unclear. This CDR3 region has 17 residues. Germline lookup yields CDR1 LGHNA and CDR2 YNFKEQ. Deletions cut 4 bases from V and 4 bases from J, with 20 bases between. CDR3: CASSLGWRAIYGNTIYF. The CDR3 DNA is TGTGCCAGCAGCCTGGGCTGGAGGGCGATTTACGGAAACACCATATATTTT.

The genes are TRBV6-5 and TRBJ1-2, with a tentative D call TRBD1 (6 bases). Germline V lookup: CDR1 MNHEY, CDR2 SVGAGI. The CDR3 length is 15 residues. Trimming stripped 0 bases from V and 5 bases from J, with 13 bases between. In DNA form, the CDR3 reads TGTGCCAGCAGTTACTCGTTGGGGCAGGGGTATGGCTACACCTTC. Translating gives CASSYSLGQGYGYTF.

As to this clone: Other nucleotide sequences from this sample produce the same CDR3. This sequence joins TRBV18 and TRBJ2-5; TRBD2 aligns across 13 bases. This CDR3 is 15 amino acids long. Trimming at V came to 2 bases and at J to 3 bases, leaving 0 bases not matched to a gene. Germline loops: CDR1 KGHSH, CDR2 LQKENI. The CDR3 here is CASSPGLAGEETQYF. CDR3 DNA sequence: TGTGCCAGCTCACCAGGACTAGCGGGAGAAGAGACCCAGTACTTC.

V is TRBV7-8 and J is TRBJ2-3, with D possibly TRBD2 on 5 matching bases. This CDR3 has 13 amino acids. Germline values: CDR1 SGHVS, CDR2 FQNEAQ. Trimming pared 5 bases from V and 3 bases from J, leaving 9 bases between. CDR3: CASSLGVTDTQYF. CDR3 in DNA: TGTGCCAGCAGCCTCGGGGTTACAGATACGCAGTATTTT.

The genes are TRBV19 and TRBJ1-5, with D perhaps matching TRBD1 (5 bases). The V gene's germline CDR1 is LNHDA and CDR2 SQIVND (reference sequence). The CDR3 spans 16 residues. With 10 bases removed from V and 0 bases from J, the gap between germline ends came to 19 bases. The CDR3 nucleotides read TGTGCCACCTCGCAGGGAATGGGGTATAGCAATCAGCCCCAGCATTTT. As protein: CATSQGMGYSNQPQHF.

CDR3 region: CASSFNRGSGELFF. CDR3 sequence (DNA): TGCGCCAGCAGCTTTAACAGGGGTTCCGGGGAGCTGTTTTTT. The rearrangement joins TRBV5-1 to TRBJ2-2; 7 bases fit TRBD1. CDR1 SGHRS and CDR2 YFSETQ come from the germline V gene. The CDR3 consists of 14 residues. The V and J ends lost 2 bases and 6 bases, in that order; junction bases with no gene match: 4.

This clone has a single count. The chain is built from TRBV2 and TRBJ2-2; TRBD2 aligns across 11 bases. V was clipped by 0 bases and J by 6 bases; unmatched bases: 9. The germline V gene has CDR1 SNHLY and CDR2 FYNNEI. The CDR3 length is 18 residues. The CDR3 region has the DNA TGTGCCAGCAGTGAAGCGCTTATGTTAGCGGGAGGGCCCGGGGAGCTGTTTTTT. This translates into CASSEALMLAGGPGELFF.

This clone was counted a few times. The V and J genes are TRBV19 and TRBJ2-1, with D perhaps matching TRBD1 (6 bases). V was shortened by 9 bases and J by 0 bases, with 15 bases between the two germline ends. Germline V gives CDR1 LNHDA, CDR2 SQIVND (reference sequence). This CDR3 region has 15 residues. In nucleotides, the CDR3 is TGTGCCAGCACCACCGGGACAATCTCCTACAATGAGCAGTTCTTC. Translation gives CASTTGTISYNEQFF.